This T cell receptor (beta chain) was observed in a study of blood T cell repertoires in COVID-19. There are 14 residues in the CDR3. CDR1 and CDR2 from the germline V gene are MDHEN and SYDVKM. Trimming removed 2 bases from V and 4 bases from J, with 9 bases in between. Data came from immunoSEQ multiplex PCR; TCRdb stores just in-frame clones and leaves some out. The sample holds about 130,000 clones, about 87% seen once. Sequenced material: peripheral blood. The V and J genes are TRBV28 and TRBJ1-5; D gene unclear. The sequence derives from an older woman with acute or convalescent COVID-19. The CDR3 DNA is TGTGCCAGCAGTTTAGGCAGTCAAAATCAGCCCCAGCATTTT. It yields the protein CASSLGSQNQPQHF.